Shown below are 23 T cell receptor beta chains from a single sample sequenced in a study of Ad26.COV2.S vaccination and SARS-CoV-2 variants (dated by TCRdb to 2020 to 2023). Libraries were made using the immunoSEQ multiplex PCR assay. Not all clones reach the TCRdb copy of this immuneACCESS table, which keeps in-frame sequences only. Checked studies attribute under half of the gap to unresolved V genes and leave the rest unexplained. The table for this sample lists some 340,000 clones; about 85% of them were counted only once. Roughly 2% of the sample belongs to the ten largest clones. The intended sense of this specimen's treatment or condition label: around 19 received Ad26.COV2.S at low or high dose, single or two shots; several received placebo; per-sample allocation not given. For vaccine and placebo recipients, the sequenced repertoires came from samples collected on day 63 after the first injection.

This sample comprised peripheral blood, obtained in a trial of Ad26.COV2.S vaccine versus placebo. These receptors were collected from a person between 18 and 60 years old who received the Ad26.COV2.S COVID-19 vaccine or a placebo.

The chain carries TRBV9 and TRBJ2-5, with a possible D match to TRBD1 (6 bases). Trimming shortened V by 4 bases and J by 5 bases, and 21 bases separated the two germline ends. Germline V lookup: CDR1 SGDLS, CDR2 YYNGEE. The CDR3 sequence is 16 residues long. Written as DNA, the CDR3 is TGTGCCAGCAGCAGGTTTATGGGGGCGGGTGGGGAGACCCAGTACTTC. Residues: CASSRFMGAGGETQYF.

This clone was detected only once. V gene TRBV9 combines with J gene TRBJ2-7, with D perhaps TRBD1 (6 bases). Germline CDR1 reads SGDLS; CDR2 reads YYNGEE. CDR3 size: 13 residues. Between the trimmed V and J ends, which lost 1 base and 5 bases, there was a span of 10 bases. The CDR3 DNA is TGTGCCAGCAGCGTACCAGGGGCCCACGAGCAGTACTTC. Encoded protein: CASSVPGAHEQYF.

The CDR3 region is CASSHRVFVDEQYF. The CDR3 nucleotides read TGTGCCAGCAGCCACAGGGTTTTTGTCGACGAGCAGTACTTC. This chain connects TRBV4-2 to TRBJ2-7; maybe TRBD1 (5 bases). The CDR3 length is 14 residues. V shed 3 bases and J shed 5 bases, with 14 bases lying between them. CDR1 and CDR2 from the germline V gene are LGHNA and YNFKEQ.

This rearrangement joins TRBV7-8 to TRBJ1-5; the D is unclear. CDR1 SGHVS and CDR2 FQNEAQ come from the germline V gene. The V end was cut by 2 bases, the J end by 0 bases, with 8 bases between. CDR3 length equals 15 residues. The CDR3 region is CASSLRGPSNQPQHF. As DNA, the CDR3 is TGTGCCAGCAGCTTACGTGGCCCTAGCAATCAGCCCCAGCATTTT.

The rearrangement links TRBV4-1 to TRBJ1-1; no clear D. Germline lookup yields CDR1 MGHRA and CDR2 YSYEKL. Trimming pared 0 bases from V and 7 bases from J, leaving 9 bases between. This CDR3 is 13 amino acids long. The CDR3 coding sequence is TGCGCCAGCAGCCAAGATAGAGGTTTTGAAGCTTTCTTT. Protein: CASSQDRGFEAFF.

The rearrangement uses TRBV28 and TRBJ1-2; D is possibly TRBD1 (5 bases). This CDR3 is built from 15 residues. Trimming pared 2 bases from V and 4 bases from J, leaving 14 bases between. Germline assignment: CDR1 MDHEN and CDR2 SYDVKM. The CDR3 is CASSLRQSGGYGYTF. The DNA for the CDR3 is TGTGCCAGCAGTTTACGACAGTCCGGAGGCTATGGCTACACCTTC.

The chain has TRBV19 and TRBJ2-1; weak D call: TRBD1 (5 bases). The germline gives CDR1 LNHDA, CDR2 SQIVND (reference sequence). The V end lost 0 bases, the J end lost 2 bases, and 8 bases lay between the germline ends. This CDR3 comprises 15 residues. The CDR3 sequence: CASSIEQDTYNEQFF. Here the CDR3 DNA reads TGTGCCAGTAGTATAGAACAGGATACCTACAATGAGCAGTTCTTC.

The chain links TRBV6-2 or TRBV6-3 to TRBJ1-3; possible D gene TRBD1, 6 bases. Germline V gene data show CDR1 as MNHEY and CDR2 as SVGEGT. Trimming shortened V by 0 bases and J by 9 bases, and 15 bases separated the two germline ends. CDR3 length: 15 amino acids. The chain's CDR3 is CASSYSGRRTVTIYF. For the CDR3, the DNA is TGTGCCAGCAGTTACTCGGGACGGAGGACAGTCACCATATATTTT.

The chain uses TRBV6-5 and TRBJ1-4, with D hard to call. With 0 bases removed from V and 2 bases from J, the gap between germline ends came to 4 bases. There are 14 residues in the CDR3. The germline gives CDR1 MNHEY, CDR2 SVGAGI. DNA for the CDR3: TGTGCCAGCAGTTACTCGGGGACTAATGAAAAACTGTTTTTT. Its translation is CASSYSGTNEKLFF.

This clone was seen just once. The genes are TRBV10-3 and TRBJ2-3; 8 bases are shared with TRBD2. V was clipped by 8 bases and J by 3 bases; unmatched bases: 10. Germline V CDR1 and CDR2: ENHRY, SYGVKD. This CDR3 comprises 15 residues. This CDR3 is CAISGGGSGTDTQYF. CDR3 bases: TGTGCCATCTCCGGCGGGGGGTCGGGAACAGATACGCAGTATTTT.

The V and J genes are TRBV13 and TRBJ1-3, with TRBD1 matching 7 bases. The CDR3 runs 15 residues. Per the germline V gene, CDR1 is PRHDT and CDR2 is FYEKMQ (reference sequence). Losses at the gene ends were 5 bases for V and 2 bases for J; bases not matched to a gene: 6. The CDR3 DNA reads TGTGCCAGCAGCCTCACAGGGGTCACTGGAAACACCATATATTTT. Protein: CASSLTGVTGNTIYF.

This clone has only a few counts. This chain connects TRBV9 to TRBJ1-1; D might be TRBD1 (5 bases). The CDR3 runs to 13 residues. Germline CDR1 is SGDLS and CDR2 is YYNGEE. V was trimmed by 3 bases and J by 4 bases, leaving 10 bases between them. This chain's CDR3 is CASSAQGFTEAFF. The CDR3 region has the DNA TGTGCCAGCAGCGCGCAGGGATTCACTGAAGCTTTCTTT.

The V and J genes are TRBV5-1 and TRBJ1-2, with D perhaps TRBD1 (5 bases). CDR1 and CDR2 from the germline V gene are SGHRS and YFSETQ. V dropped 0 bases and J dropped 1 base, with 7 bases sitting between them. CDR3 length: 14 amino acids. CDR3 sequence (DNA): TGCGCCAGCAGCTTGGACAGGAGTAACTATGGCTACACCTTC. Protein product: CASSLDRSNYGYTF.

This rearrangement joins TRBV13 to TRBJ1-3; TRBD1 might be the D (5 bases). Germline values: CDR1 PRHDT, CDR2 FYEKMQ (reference sequence). The CDR3 runs to 17 residues. Trimming stripped 5 bases from V and 1 base from J, with 18 bases between. In DNA form, the CDR3 reads TGTGCCAGCAGCCCGAGGATGGCAGGGAGGTCTGGAAACACCATATATTTT. Residues: CASSPRMAGRSGNTIYF.

This chain uses TRBV5-6 with TRBJ1-1; no clear D. This CDR3 has 14 residues. Germline assignment: CDR1 SGHDT and CDR2 YYEEEE. V was cut by 4 bases and J by 1 base, with 11 bases left in between. The CDR3 sequence: CASSTLVGNTEAFF. In nucleotides, the CDR3 is TGTGCCAGCAGCACTCTGGTGGGGAACACTGAAGCTTTCTTT.

The genes are TRBV28 and TRBJ1-5; D is uncertain. V was shortened by 4 bases and J by 2 bases, with 12 bases between the two germline ends. The CDR3 is 15 residues long. Germline V gives CDR1 MDHEN, CDR2 SYDVKM. In DNA, the CDR3 is TGTGCCAGCAGTTCCCCGGGGAGGGGCAATCAGCCCCAGCATTTT. Its protein is CASSSPGRGNQPQHF.

The V gene is TRBV5-1, the J gene TRBJ1-1, with unresolved D. The CDR3 has 11 residues. Trimming removed 1 base from V and 6 bases from J, with 4 bases in between. CDR1 and CDR2 (germline): SGHRS, YFSETQ. CDR3 sequence (DNA): TGCGCCAGCAGCTTGTTCGCTGAAGCTTTCTTT. Its translation is CASSLFAEAFF.

The V call is TRBV6-5, the J call TRBJ2-7; perhaps TRBD1 as D (5 bases). Trimming took 6 bases from V and 2 from J, leaving 8 bases between them. Per the germline V gene, CDR1 is MNHEY and CDR2 is SVGAGI. The CDR3 sequence is 12 residues long. CDR3 sequence reads: CASSKGPYEQYF. DNA for the CDR3: TGTGCCAGCAGCAAGGGGCCCTACGAGCAGTACTTC.

There are a few counts of this clone. CDR3 sequence: CASRFGPERKLFF. The CDR3 coding sequence is TGTGCCAGCAGGTTTGGACCAGAGCGTAAGCTGTTTTTT. J is TRBJ2-2 and V is TRBV6-5, with D uncertain. Germline CDR1 and CDR2: MNHEY and SVGAGI. Trimming pared 6 bases from V and 12 bases from J, leaving 17 bases between. CDR3 length: 13 amino acids.

A remark on this clone: This CDR3 is also generated by other DNA sequences in the sample. The chain links TRBV9 to TRBJ1-1; a possible D gene is TRBD1 (5 bases). The CDR3 extends over 14 amino acids. The germline gives CDR1 SGDLS, CDR2 YYNGEE. V lost 1 base and J 0 bases, leaving 7 bases between the germline ends. The chain's CDR3 is CASSVTGMNTEAFF. The DNA for the CDR3 is TGTGCCAGCAGCGTAACAGGAATGAACACTGAAGCTTTCTTT.

The V and J genes are TRBV3-1 (or the pseudogene TRBV3-2) and TRBJ2-3; 7 bases align to TRBD1. V was pared by 2 bases and J by 4 bases, with 6 bases of the junction left unmatched. This CDR3 is 15 amino acids long. CDR1 and CDR2 (germline): LGHDT, YNNKEL (reference sequence). CDR3 amino acids: CASSQNRQGADTQYF. Here the CDR3 DNA reads TGTGCCAGCAGCCAAAATCGACAGGGAGCAGATACGCAGTATTTT.

The chain has TRBV28 and TRBJ1-1; D remains unclear. The germline CDR1 and CDR2 sequences are MDHEN and SYDVKM. This CDR3 is 12 amino acids long. With 7 bases removed from V and 10 bases from J, the gap between germline ends came to 16 bases. CDR3 bases: TGTGCCAGCACTCCCGGAGGTCGAGGAGCTTTCTTT. This codes for CASTPGGRGAFF.

The V and J genes are TRBV3-1 (or the pseudogene TRBV3-2) and TRBJ1-2, with D tentatively TRBD1 (5 bases). The CDR3 runs 14 residues. Germline CDR1 LGHDT, CDR2 YNNKEL (reference sequence). The V end was cut by 0 bases, the J end by 4 bases, with 9 bases between. CDR3 coding DNA: TGTGCCAGCAGCCAAGATTCGGGGGTCTATGGCTACACCTTC. It specifies CASSQDSGVYGYTF.